One sample yielded the 25 T cell receptor beta chains listed below, sequenced in a study of shared clonotypes between healthy human individuals. Terminally differentiated effector memory CD45RA+ cells were excluded from the naive CD8 cells, which were CD45RO-negative and positively selected for CCR7. Sequenced by immunoSEQ multiplex PCR; TCRdb stores in-frame clones only, minus some. The sample consists of around 1.9 million clones, about 92% of them appearing once. Sample: naive CD8+ T cells from PBMCs. Receptors were obtained from a man between 18 and 29 years old in good health. Some clones in this sample may be carry-over from other donors' samples.

The chain combines TRBV27 with TRBJ1-1, with TRBD1 matching 10 bases. Losses at the gene ends were 6 bases for V and 5 bases for J; bases not matched to a gene: 6. The CDR3 runs 14 residues. Germline V gives CDR1 MNHEY, CDR2 SMNVEV (reference sequence). The DNA of the CDR3 is TGTGCCAGCAGCTTGACAGGGGGCAAAACTGAAGCTTTCTTT. It encodes CASSLTGGKTEAFF.

Comments on this clone: The same CDR3 arises from other DNA sequences in this sample as well. The chain combines TRBV27 with TRBJ2-7; D gene uncertain. The CDR3 has 13 residues. Trimming cost V 8 bases and J 2 bases, with 13 bases left between them. The germline V gene has CDR1 MNHEY and CDR2 SMNVEV (reference sequence). The CDR3 protein is CASGLGRTYEQYF. The CDR3 DNA follows: TGTGCCAGCGGGTTGGGCCGAACCTACGAGCAGTACTTC.

The chain joins TRBV6-5 to TRBJ1-2; the D is unclear. CDR1 is MNHEY, CDR2 SVGAGI, per germline. The CDR3 extends over 15 amino acids. The germline V and J ends were trimmed by 6 bases and 3 bases, with 17 bases remaining between them. Here the CDR3 DNA reads TGTGCCAGCAGCCCCTCGCCCTTCGGCTACTATGGCTACACCTTC. Its translation is CASSPSPFGYYGYTF.

V is TRBV11-2 and J is TRBJ2-1; D perhaps matches TRBD2 (5 bases). In germline, CDR1 is SGHAT, CDR2 FQNNGV. This CDR3 is 14 amino acids long. The V and J ends lost 1 base and 4 bases respectively, with 8 bases between them. CDR3 region: CASSLAGLYNEQFF. DNA of the CDR3: TGTGCCAGCAGCTTAGCGGGGTTATACAATGAGCAGTTCTTC.

The chain links TRBV4-1 to TRBJ2-1, with 8 bases identical to TRBD2. Germline V gene lookup returns CDR1 MGHRA and CDR2 YSYEKL. Unmatched junction bases numbered 9, after V lost 0 bases and J lost 8 bases. CDR3 size: 16 residues. This CDR3 reads CASSQEAKRERYEQFF. In nucleotides, the CDR3 is TGCGCCAGCAGCCAAGAGGCGAAGCGGGAGAGGTATGAGCAGTTCTTC.

The rearrangement uses TRBV6-6 and TRBJ1-1; D call uncertain. The germline gives CDR1 MNHNY, CDR2 SVGAGI (reference sequence). The CDR3 has 14 residues. V shed 0 bases and J shed 1 base, with 6 bases lying between them. CDR3 DNA sequence: TGTGCCAGCAGTTACTCACTATCGAACACTGAAGCTTTCTTT. Amino acid sequence: CASSYSLSNTEAFF.

The V call is TRBV19, the J call TRBJ2-1; D call uncertain. V lost 1 base, J lost 8 bases, and 9 bases lay in between. Per the germline V gene, CDR1 is LNHDA and CDR2 is SQIVND (reference sequence). CDR3 length equals 13 residues. The CDR3 spells CASSIVVEDEQFF. In DNA, the CDR3 is TGTGCCAGTAGTATAGTGGTGGAAGATGAGCAGTTCTTC.

The chain couples TRBV28 to TRBJ1-2; the D gene is possibly TRBD1 (6 bases). In germline, CDR1 is MDHEN, CDR2 SYDVKM. The ends were cut back, 0 bases at V and 6 bases at J, with 11 bases in the middle. CDR3 size: 14 residues. The CDR3 loop reads CASSLWGAPNGYTF. DNA for the CDR3: TGTGCCAGCAGTTTATGGGGGGCGCCCAATGGCTACACCTTC.

This clone was recorded once. The chain employs TRBV9 and TRBJ1-1; D is possibly TRBD1 (5 bases). Germline CDR1 reads SGDLS; CDR2 reads YYNGEE. The CDR3 runs 14 residues. Deletions cut 5 bases from V and 1 base from J, with 12 bases between. The CDR3 coding sequence is TGTGCCAGCAGGGTTTTGACAGAGAACACTGAAGCTTTCTTT. Its protein is CASRVLTENTEAFF. Variable domain in full (rest from reference TRBV9 and TRBJ1-1): DSGVTQTPKHLITATGQRVTLRCSPRSGDLSVYWYQQSLDQGLQFLIQYYNGEERAKGNILERFSAQQFPDLHSELNLSSLELGDSALYFCASRVLTENTEAFFGQGTRLTVV.

The DNA for the CDR3 is TGTGCCAGCAGCGGGGACAGGGTAAGCGAGCAGTACTTC. Its translation: CASSGDRVSEQYF. V usage is TRBV5-6 and J usage is TRBJ2-5, with 9 positions matching TRBD1. TRBJ2-7 explains the end of the DNA better; the J call may be wrong. The germline CDR1 and CDR2 sequences are SGHDT and YYEEEE. The CDR3 runs to 13 residues.

This clone was found once. The chain is built from TRBV10-3 and TRBJ1-4; D perhaps matches TRBD1 (6 bases). Germline V lookup: CDR1 ENHRY, CDR2 SYGVKD. V was clipped by 0 bases and J by 8 bases, with 16 bases between them. The CDR3 runs to 16 residues. CDR3 coding DNA: TGTGCCATCAGTGAGTCGGGAACAGGGAGAGAGGAAAAACTGTTTTTT. Residues: CAISESGTGREEKLFF.

The rearrangement uses TRBV18 and TRBJ2-1; D unclear. Germline values: CDR1 KGHSH, CDR2 LQKENI. The CDR3 runs to 13 residues. Trimming pared 3 bases from V and 6 bases from J, leaving 9 bases between. The CDR3 nucleotides read TGTGCCAGCTCACCCCTAAGAGGCAATGAGCAGTTCTTC. Its translation: CASSPLRGNEQFF.

The J gene is TRBJ2-3, the V gene TRBV6-1; 12 bases line up with TRBD2. In germline, CDR1 is MNHNS, CDR2 SASEGT. CDR3 length: 15 residues. J was trimmed by 0 bases and V by 10 bases; bases with no gene match: 5. CDR3 region: CATTSGRSSTDTQYF. In nucleotides, the CDR3 is TGTGCCACCACTAGCGGGAGGTCTAGCACAGATACGCAGTATTTT.

This clone was seen a single time. The chain combines TRBV27 with TRBJ2-3; 7 bases agree with TRBD1. The CDR3 sequence is 15 residues long. V was pared by 2 bases and J by 1 base, with 3 bases of the junction left unmatched. CDR1 and CDR2 from the germline V gene are MNHEY and SMNVEV (reference sequence). The CDR3 bases are TGTGCCAGCAGTTTAAGGGACAGCCGCACAGATACGCAGTATTTT. Protein product: CASSLRDSRTDTQYF.

The V and J genes are TRBV19 and TRBJ2-7; 7 bases line up with TRBD2. Germline V CDR1 and CDR2: LNHDA, SQIVND (reference sequence). This CDR3 region has 14 residues. The J segment lost 5 bases and the V segment lost 3 bases, leaving 7 bases of the junction unmatched. The DNA for the CDR3 is TGTGCCAGTAGTATTTTTGCGGGAGTAAACGAGCAGTACTTC. Encoded protein: CASSIFAGVNEQYF.

The chain combines TRBV7-2 with TRBJ2-7, with 7 bases aligning to TRBD2. Germline V lookup: CDR1 SGHTA, CDR2 FQGNSA. The J segment lost 2 bases and the V segment lost 4 bases, leaving 14 bases of the junction unmatched. The CDR3 is 17 amino acids. This CDR3 reads CASSSTPWREFPYEQYF. The CDR3 DNA follows: TGTGCCAGCAGCTCGACCCCATGGCGGGAGTTCCCCTACGAGCAGTACTTC.

This chain links TRBV6-1 with TRBJ1-2; tentative D call: TRBD1 (6 bases). The germline gives CDR1 MNHNS, CDR2 SASEGT. The CDR3 runs to 15 residues. V was clipped by 2 bases and J by 2 bases, with 12 bases between them. CDR3 DNA: TGTGCCAGCAGTGAATATGGGGGCGCGAACTATGGCTACACCTTC. Its protein is CASSEYGGANYGYTF.

The chain has TRBV4-1 and TRBJ2-3, with unresolved D. The CDR3 is 17 amino acids. Germline V gene lookup returns CDR1 MGHRA and CDR2 YSYEKL. The V and J ends lost 0 bases and 2 bases respectively, with 15 bases between them. The CDR3 region has the DNA TGCGCCAGCAGCCAAGATGGGCCCGAAATTTCCACAGATACGCAGTATTTT. Amino acid sequence: CASSQDGPEISTDTQYF.

The V gene is TRBV29-1, the J gene TRBJ2-3, with a tentative D call TRBD2 (5 bases). Germline V lookup: CDR1 SQVTM, CDR2 ANQGSEA. This CDR3 is built from 14 residues. V was shortened by 8 bases and J by 0 bases, with 15 bases between the two germline ends. The CDR3 nucleotides read TGCAGCTCTGCGCGGGCATCTAGCACAGATACGCAGTATTTT. Its protein is CSSARASSTDTQYF.

As to this clone: The sample carries other DNA sequences with the same CDR3. The rearrangement links TRBV19 to TRBJ2-7; maybe TRBD1 (6 bases). The CDR3 has 14 amino acids. From germline, CDR1 is LNHDA and CDR2 SQIVND (reference sequence). Trimming cost V 2 bases and J 0 bases, with 8 bases left between them. The CDR3 loop is CASSITGNSYEQYF. CDR3 DNA sequence: TGTGCCAGTAGTATAACAGGGAACTCCTACGAGCAGTACTTC.

The chain uses TRBV7-3 and TRBJ2-7, with D perhaps matching TRBD2 (6 bases). Germline CDR1 is SGHTA and CDR2 is FQGTGA. The CDR3 is 14 amino acids. The V gene lost 3 bases and the J gene lost 3 bases, with 12 bases spanning the gap. The CDR3: CASSFPEGRYEQYF. For the CDR3, the DNA is TGTGCCAGCAGCTTTCCGGAGGGCCGCTACGAGCAGTACTTC.

The V and J genes are TRBV14 and TRBJ2-2; D is perhaps TRBD1 (6 bases). CDR1 and CDR2 (germline): SGHDN, FVKESK. The CDR3 totals 16 residues. V lost 4 bases to trimming and J lost 1 base, with 13 bases between them. The CDR3 DNA is TGTGCCAGCAGCCGCCTCCGGGACAAGAACACCGGGGAGCTGTTTTTT. This sequence encodes CASSRLRDKNTGELFF.

This rearrangement joins TRBV4-2 to TRBJ2-3; the D is unclear. With 3 bases removed from V and 1 base from J, the gap between germline ends came to 14 bases. Germline CDR1 and CDR2: LGHNA and YNFKEQ. The CDR3 spans 16 residues. CDR3 sequence reads: CASSHYATGGTDTQYF. The CDR3 bases are TGTGCCAGCAGCCACTACGCTACGGGCGGCACAGATACGCAGTATTTT.

The CDR3 bases are TGTGCCAGCAGCGTAGCCTCCCCGGCAAATGAGCAGTTCTTC. Encoded protein: CASSVASPANEQFF. The chain uses TRBV9 and TRBJ2-1, with D hard to call. The V end was cut by 0 bases, the J end by 7 bases, with 11 bases between. The V gene's germline CDR1 is SGDLS and CDR2 YYNGEE. This CDR3 contains 14 residues.

The table lists this clone with a few counts. This chain joins TRBV11-2 and TRBJ1-1; D is uncertain. V was trimmed by 6 bases and J by 2 bases, leaving 10 bases between them. The CDR3 is 13 amino acids. Looked up from germline, CDR1 is SGHAT and CDR2 is FQNNGV. CDR3 residues: CASRSGVNTEAFF. The CDR3 nucleotides read TGTGCCAGCAGGTCCGGGGTAAACACTGAAGCTTTCTTT.